The 8 T cell receptor beta chains reported below all come from one sample, sequenced in a study of CD4 T cells in lung cancer. What these receptors recognize is not known. PBMCs were cultured around two weeks with mutant 27-mer peptides, then restimulated with peptide-pulsed autologous B cells. The sorted cells were live T cells secreting IFNgamma after restimulation with peptide-pulsed B cells. At about 3 or 10 cells per well, sorted cells grew for 14 to 20 days. Assay: immunoSEQ multiplex PCR; the TCRdb copy retains only in-frame clones and omits some. In all, the sample yields 35 clones. The source material was a CD4+ T cell line or clone grown in culture. These receptors came from a human donor with non-small cell lung cancer. Some clones in this sample may be carry-over from other donors' samples.

This chain connects TRBV25-1 to TRBJ2-4; possibly TRBD1 for D (5 bases). The V gene's germline CDR1 is MGHDK and CDR2 SYGVNS. V dropped 2 bases and J dropped 7 bases, with 9 bases sitting between them. The CDR3 loop spans 13 amino acids. The CDR3 nucleotides read TGTGCCAGCAGTGAACAGGGTTTCAACATTCAGTACTTC. It translates to CASSEQGFNIQYF.

V usage is TRBV19 and J usage is TRBJ2-3, with 7 bases aligning to TRBD1. Looked up from germline, CDR1 is LNHDA and CDR2 is SQIVND (reference sequence). This CDR3 spans 15 amino acids. V lost 5 bases, J lost 0 bases, and 5 bases stayed unmatched. The DNA of the CDR3 is TGTGCCAGTAGTCCAGACAGGGAGAGCACAGATACGCAGTATTTT. Amino acid sequence: CASSPDRESTDTQYF. Using reference TRBV19 and TRBJ2-3 for the parts outside the CDR3, the full variable domain is DGGITQSPKYLFRKEGQNVTLSCEQNLNHDAMYWYRQDPGQGLRLIYYSQIVNDFQKGDIAEGYSVSREKKESFPLTVTSAQKNPTAFYLCASSPDRESTDTQYFGPGTRLTVL.

The rearrangement uses TRBV23-1 and TRBJ1-5; no clear D gene. TRBV23-1 is treated as an ORF (open reading frame) with a function not yet certain. The ends were cut back, 4 bases at V and 0 bases at J, with 19 bases in the middle. The CDR3 spans 18 residues. The CDR3 sequence is CASSLGCDKPYSNQPQHF. In nucleotides, the CDR3 is TGCGCCAGCAGTCTTGGGTGCGACAAGCCTTATAGCAATCAGCCCCAGCATTTT.

The chain is built from TRBV2 and TRBJ1-2; TRBD1 aligns across 8 bases. With V trimmed by 3 bases and J by 6 bases, 12 bases remained unmatched. CDR1 and CDR2 (germline): SNHLY, FYNNEI. This CDR3 region has 16 residues. This chain's CDR3 is CASSEAGGPYGDGYTF. The CDR3 DNA follows: TGTGCCAGCAGTGAGGCAGGGGGCCCCTACGGGGATGGCTACACCTTC.

This clone was counted once. The gene calls are TRBV5-8 and TRBJ2-6, with 9 positions matching TRBD1. In germline, CDR1 is SGHTS, CDR2 YDEGEE. Trimming cost V 1 base and J 2 bases; bases outside gene matches: 10. The CDR3 consists of 19 residues. CDR3 region: CASSLRDRAPWAGANVLTF. The CDR3 region has the DNA TGTGCCAGCAGCTTGCGGGACAGGGCACCTTGGGCTGGGGCCAACGTCCTGACTTTC.

The chain links TRBV27 to TRBJ1-2; 7 nucleotides match TRBD1. CDR3 length equals 16 residues. Germline trimming cut 8 bases from V and 4 bases from J; bases unmatched to any gene: 16. Germline CDR1 and CDR2: MNHEY and SMNVEV (reference sequence). In DNA, the CDR3 is TGTGCCAGCTCCCAGATAGCGGGACAGAACTCCTATGGCTACACCTTC. It encodes CASSQIAGQNSYGYTF.

This sequence joins TRBV6-1 and TRBJ1-1; weak D call: TRBD1 (5 bases). The ends were cut back, 11 bases at V and 9 bases at J, with 16 bases in the middle. The CDR3 has 11 residues. CDR1 and CDR2 (germline): MNHNS, SASEGT. CDR3 sequence: CASGQSNQAFF. The CDR3 DNA follows: TGTGCCTCAGGGCAGAGTAATCAAGCTTTCTTT.

The V and J genes are TRBV7-6 and TRBJ2-7; TRBD2 agrees at 9 bases. Germline CDR1 and CDR2: SGHVS and FNYEAQ. This CDR3 has 17 residues. Losses at the gene ends were 4 bases for V and 1 base for J; bases not matched to a gene: 11. CDR3 residues: CASSWRDTLAGSYEQYF. CDR3 DNA: TGTGCCAGCAGCTGGAGGGACACACTAGCGGGTTCCTACGAGCAGTACTTC. Supplemented by reference TRBV7-6 and TRBJ2-7, the full variable domain reads GAGVSQSPRYKVTKRGQDVALRCDPISGHVSLYWYRQALGQGPEFLTYFNYEAQQDKSGLPNDRFSAERPEGSISTLTIQRTEQRDSAMYRCASSWRDTLAGSYEQYFGPGTRLTVT.